Included here is one TCR beta chain sequence, with context. This sample stems from a study of blood T cell repertoires in COVID-19. Libraries were prepared by immunoSEQ multiplex PCR; TCRdb keeps only in-frame clonotypes and omits some of them. The sample contains 69,000 or so clones, nearly 90% of which appear only once. V lost 3 bases to trimming and J lost 1 base; unmatched junction nucleotides: 7. Germline values: CDR1 MNHNS, CDR2 SASEGT. The CDR3 runs 16 residues. V gene TRBV6-1 combines with J gene TRBJ2-5; TRBD1 aligns across 8 bases. The receptor's source is a man aged 45 to 65 with acute or convalescent COVID-19. The sequencing sample was made of peripheral blood. CDR3 DNA: TGTGCCAGCAGTGACGGACAGGGAGTAAGCCAAGAGACCCAGTACTTC. It codes for CASSDGQGVSQETQYF.